Shown below are 30 T cell receptor beta chains from a single sample sequenced in a study of cytomegalovirus exposure and HLA in healthy donors (dated by TCRdb to 2017 to 2019). Library preparation was by the immunoSEQ multiplex PCR assay. For the multiplex PCR, a mixture combining 60 forward primers for TCR Vbeta segments and 13 reverse primers for TCR Jbeta segments was used. This is the immuneACCESS table as TCRdb keeps it, with only in-frame sequences that have V and J called. A part of the clones is gone; compared with another copy, unresolved V genes explain less than half, and the rest is unexplained. Counted in this sample were some 120,000 clones; 75% to 90% of them appeared once. 6.7% of the sample comes from the top ten. The specimen was PBMCs. The receptors shown here come from a woman in her twenties or thirties in good health and CMV-seropositive.

The chain carries TRBV2 and TRBJ1-4; D is unresolved. Germline V gene data show CDR1 as SNHLY and CDR2 as FYNNEI. V dropped 5 bases and J dropped 4 bases, with 14 bases sitting between them. CDR3 size: 15 residues. The CDR3 sequence is CASSSSSMVNEKLFF. As DNA, the CDR3 is TGTGCCAGCAGTTCGAGTAGTATGGTTAATGAAAAACTGTTTTTT.

The CDR3 sequence: CASRDNYEQYF. The CDR3 DNA follows: TGTGCCAGCAGGGACAACTACGAGCAGTACTTC. This chain connects TRBV6-1 to TRBJ2-7, with D perhaps TRBD1 (5 bases). V lost 6 bases, J lost 3 bases, and 6 bases lay in between. The CDR3 extends over 11 amino acids. CDR1 is MNHNS and CDR2 is SASEGT in the germline V gene.

The table lists this clone with a count of one. The chain joins TRBV19 to TRBJ2-7, with 7 bases lining up with TRBD2. Per the germline V gene, CDR1 is LNHDA and CDR2 is SQIVND (reference sequence). Unmatched junction bases numbered 6, after V lost 6 bases and J lost 4 bases. CDR3 length equals 13 residues. The CDR3 is CASSAGAWYEQYF. The CDR3, as DNA: TGTGCCAGTAGCGCGGGAGCTTGGTACGAGCAGTACTTC.

The chain carries TRBV7-9 and TRBJ2-7; 10 positions match TRBD2. The trim removed 2 bases at V and 1 base at J, leaving 2 bases unmatched. The CDR3 sequence is 15 residues long. Germline V CDR1 and CDR2: SEHNR, FQNEAQ (reference sequence). CDR3: CASSLLTSGSYEQYF. The CDR3 DNA sequence: TGTGCCAGCAGCTTACTGACTAGCGGGTCCTACGAGCAGTACTTC.

This clone was detected once. The chain uses TRBV5-4 and TRBJ2-2, with 11 bases fitting TRBD2. J was trimmed by 7 bases and V by 0 bases; bases with no gene match: 8. The CDR3 has 17 residues. Germline CDR1 is SGHNT and CDR2 is YYREEE (reference sequence). The CDR3 sequence is CASSLDTSGGGYGELFF. CDR3 coding DNA: TGTGCCAGCAGCTTGGATACTAGCGGGGGAGGTTACGGGGAGCTGTTTTTT.

The chain has TRBV28 and TRBJ2-5, with 8 bases matching TRBD2. The V gene end was trimmed by 5 bases and the J gene end by 5 bases; junction bases not matched to a gene: 10. The CDR3 extends over 15 amino acids. Germline V gene lookup returns CDR1 MDHEN and CDR2 SYDVKM. The CDR3 reads CASSAAGAVGETQYF. CDR3 nucleotides: TGTGCCAGCAGTGCAGCGGGGGCGGTCGGGGAGACCCAGTACTTC.

The chain uses TRBV9 and TRBJ1-2; 8 bases fit TRBD1. J gave up 3 bases and V 2 bases, and 9 bases lay outside the gene matches. This CDR3 comprises 16 residues. CDR1 and CDR2 from the germline V gene are SGDLS and YYNGEE. DNA of the CDR3: TGTGCCAGCAGCGTGGCCTTTGAGACAGGGGACTATGGCTACACCTTC. This translates into CASSVAFETGDYGYTF.

The chain employs TRBV13 and TRBJ2-3, with 9 bases identical to TRBD2. V was clipped by 5 bases and J by 3 bases; unmatched bases: 6. CDR1 is PRHDT and CDR2 is FYEKMQ in the germline V gene (reference sequence). This CDR3 contains 15 residues. CDR3 DNA sequence: TGTGCCAGCAGCAGGGTAACTAGCGGGACAGATACGCAGTATTTT. It specifies CASSRVTSGTDTQYF.

V is TRBV2 and J is TRBJ2-1, with 9 bases aligning to TRBD2. After removal of 4 bases from V and 16 bases from J, the junction contained 8 bases not matched to a gene. Germline lookup yields CDR1 SNHLY and CDR2 FYNNEI. The CDR3 covers 12 residues. The CDR3 region is CASSASGTSNFF. The DNA of the CDR3 is TGTGCCAGCAGTGCATCTGGGACTAGCAATTTCTTC.

The chain has TRBV5-1 and TRBJ2-7; D is perhaps TRBD2 (6 bases). Germline V gene lookup returns CDR1 SGHRS and CDR2 YFSETQ. Trimming shortened V by 0 bases and J by 3 bases, and 13 bases separated the two germline ends. The CDR3 loop spans 15 amino acids. The CDR3 DNA sequence: TGCGCCAGCAGCTTGGTGGGGGGTCCCGGCTACGAGCAGTACTTC. Translation: CASSLVGGPGYEQYF. The variable domain in full, completed from reference TRBV5-1 and TRBJ2-7, reads KAGVTQTPRYLIKTRGQQVTLSCSPISGHRSVSWYQQTPGQGLQFLFEYFSETQRNKGNFPGRFSGRQFSNSRSEMNVSTLELGDSALYLCASSLVGGPGYEQYFGPGTRLTVT.

The chain recombines TRBV28 with TRBJ1-1; D remains ambiguous. The CDR3 is 11 amino acids. The germline V gene encodes CDR1 MDHEN and CDR2 SYDVKM. V was pared by 3 bases and J by 6 bases, with 5 bases between. CDR3 DNA: TGTGCCAGCAGTTTGTACTCTGAAGCTTTCTTT. Residues: CASSLYSEAFF.

The V and J genes are TRBV19 and TRBJ2-1; TRBD2 agrees at 10 bases. Per germline, CDR1 LNHDA and CDR2 SQIVND (reference sequence). This CDR3 is 16 amino acids long. V trimming: 4 bases; J trimming: 8 bases; junction bases outside the gene matches: 11. The CDR3 sequence: CASSTAEREGPDEQFF. In DNA, the CDR3 is TGTGCCAGTAGTACCGCCGAGCGGGAGGGCCCGGATGAGCAGTTCTTC.

The chain carries TRBV5-1 and TRBJ2-7; a possible D gene is TRBD2 (6 bases). V was pared by 4 bases and J by 3 bases, with 14 bases between. Germline CDR1 reads SGHRS; CDR2 reads YFSETQ. The CDR3 spans 14 residues. CDR3 coding DNA: TGCGCCAGCAGCCCAGTTGCGGGGAACTACGAGCAGTACTTC. Translated: CASSPVAGNYEQYF.

The gene calls are TRBV28 and TRBJ1-5; D gene unclear. The V end lost 6 bases, the J end lost 0 bases, and 12 bases lay between the germline ends. CDR1 and CDR2 from the germline V gene are MDHEN and SYDVKM. The CDR3 loop spans 15 amino acids. Here the CDR3 DNA reads TGTGCCAGCAGCCCCGGGATCCATAGCAATCAGCCCCAGCATTTT. This gives the protein CASSPGIHSNQPQHF.

This chain connects TRBV28 to TRBJ2-7; D perhaps matches TRBD1 (6 bases). This CDR3 region has 13 residues. The V gene's germline CDR1 is MDHEN and CDR2 SYDVKM. The ends were cut back, 6 bases at V and 2 bases at J, with 11 bases in the middle. CDR3 nucleotide sequence: TGTGCCAGCAGAGGGGGTGTCGCCTACGAGCAGTACTTC. This translates into CASRGGVAYEQYF.

The chain uses TRBV9 and TRBJ2-1; 8 positions agree with TRBD2. Germline V CDR1 and CDR2: SGDLS, YYNGEE. V trimming: 0 bases; J trimming: 4 bases; junction bases outside the gene matches: 12. The CDR3 has 18 amino acids. CDR3 nucleotide sequence: TGTGCCAGCAGCGTAGAATCGGTTAGGGCGGGGGGTTACAATGAGCAGTTCTTC. Translation: CASSVESVRAGGYNEQFF. Variable domain in full (rest from reference TRBV9 and TRBJ2-1): DSGVTQTPKHLITATGQRVTLRCSPRSGDLSVYWYQQSLDQGLQFLIQYYNGEERAKGNILERFSAQQFPDLHSELNLSSLELGDSALYFCASSVESVRAGGYNEQFFGPGTRLTVL.

V is TRBV11-2 and J is TRBJ2-1, with a weak D call TRBD1 (6 bases). Trimming shortened V by 2 bases and J by 6 bases, and 14 bases separated the two germline ends. The germline V gene has CDR1 SGHAT and CDR2 FQNNGV. This CDR3 contains 15 residues. This CDR3 reads CASSLTGTYSNEQFF. As DNA, the CDR3 is TGTGCCAGCAGCTTAACCGGGACATACAGCAATGAGCAGTTCTTC.

J is TRBJ2-7 and V is TRBV30; 9 bases are a match to TRBD1. CDR1 is GTSNPN and CDR2 is SVGIG in the germline V gene (reference sequence). The CDR3 sequence is 15 residues long. Unmatched junction bases numbered 10, after V lost 4 bases and J lost 3 bases. The CDR3 DNA follows: TGTGCCTGGAATTCCCCGGGACAGGGACTCTACGAGCAGTACTTC. The encoded protein is CAWNSPGQGLYEQYF.

The V call is TRBV5-1, the J call TRBJ1-1; tentatively, D is TRBD1 (5 bases). The CDR3 runs to 16 residues. CDR1 and CDR2 (germline): SGHRS, YFSETQ. Trimming removed 1 base at V and 4 bases at J, with 17 bases between. DNA of the CDR3: TGCGCCAGCAGCTTGAACCCAATCACCGGGGGCACTGAAGCTTTCTTT. It yields the protein CASSLNPITGGTEAFF.

DNA of the CDR3: TGTGCCAGCAGCCAAGAAGGCCAGGCTCGAGGCAATCAGCCCCAGCATTTT. Amino acids: CASSQEGQARGNQPQHF. The chain carries TRBV4-2 and TRBJ1-5; D call uncertain. V lost 0 bases, J lost 2 bases, and 14 bases lay in between. The CDR3 is 17 amino acids. CDR1 and CDR2 from the germline V gene are LGHNA and YNFKEQ.

The chain couples TRBV5-8 to TRBJ1-1, with D unclear. This CDR3 is 13 amino acids long. Trimming cost V 1 base and J 5 bases, with 9 bases left between them. Germline V gene lookup returns CDR1 SGHTS and CDR2 YDEGEE. CDR3 coding DNA: TGTGCCAGCAGCTTGACTCACGGGACTGAAGCTTTCTTT. This sequence encodes CASSLTHGTEAFF.

The chain combines TRBV9 with TRBJ1-1, with D maybe TRBD1 (5 bases). V shed 0 bases and J shed 3 bases, with 6 bases lying between them. The CDR3 runs 13 residues. Germline lookup yields CDR1 SGDLS and CDR2 YYNGEE. DNA of the CDR3: TGTGCCAGCAGCGTAGAAGGGGACACTGAAGCTTTCTTT. Translated: CASSVEGDTEAFF.

The V and J genes are TRBV9 and TRBJ2-7; D is unresolved. Germline lookup yields CDR1 SGDLS and CDR2 YYNGEE. V was trimmed by 0 bases and J by 3 bases, leaving 10 bases between them. This CDR3 contains 14 residues. The CDR3 nucleotides are TGTGCCAGCAGCGTAGAGTTACATAACTACGAGCAGTACTTC. As protein: CASSVELHNYEQYF.

Of note for this clone: Distinct nucleotide sequences in the sample also encode this CDR3. V and J are TRBV4-2 and TRBJ2-3; 7 nucleotides match TRBD2. The ends lost 4 bases at V and 1 base at J; junction bases unmatched: 8. There are 16 residues in the CDR3. CDR1 is LGHNA, CDR2 YNFKEQ, per germline. CDR3 amino acids: CASSPLVGGGTDTQYF. The CDR3 DNA sequence: TGTGCCAGCAGCCCCCTGGTGGGAGGGGGCACAGATACGCAGTATTTT.

The rearrangement uses TRBV7-3 and TRBJ2-2; 10 bases match TRBD2. V was clipped by 3 bases and J by 4 bases; unmatched bases: 2. Looked up from germline, CDR1 is SGHTA and CDR2 is FQGTGA. The CDR3 has 15 amino acids. CDR3 region: CASSFSGGATGELFF. For the CDR3, the DNA is TGTGCCAGCAGCTTCAGCGGGGGGGCCACCGGGGAGCTGTTTTTT. Looking up the rest from reference TRBV7-3 and TRBJ2-2 gives the full variable domain: GAGVSQTPSNKVTEKGKYVELRCDPISGHTALYWYRQSLGQGPEFLIYFQGTGAADDSGLPNDRFFAVRPEGSVSTLKIQRTERGDSAVYLCASSFSGGATGELFFGEGSRLTVL.

This chain uses TRBV9 with TRBJ2-2, with a weak D call TRBD2 (5 bases). The CDR3 totals 12 residues. V was trimmed by 4 bases and J by 5 bases, leaving 6 bases between them. Germline CDR1 SGDLS, CDR2 YYNGEE. The CDR3 spells CASSPGTGELFF. In DNA form, the CDR3 reads TGTGCCAGCAGCCCGGGGACCGGGGAGCTGTTTTTT.

The gene calls are TRBV2 and TRBJ1-2, with D unclear. The germline V and J ends were trimmed by 7 bases and 3 bases, with 12 bases remaining between them. The CDR3 totals 13 residues. Germline V lookup: CDR1 SNHLY, CDR2 FYNNEI. CDR3 protein: CASKEDVDYGYTF. The DNA for the CDR3 is TGTGCCAGCAAAGAGGATGTTGACTATGGCTACACCTTC.

The chain has TRBV27 and TRBJ2-2, with TRBD1 matching over 9 bases. Germline V gene sequence: CDR1 MNHEY, CDR2 SMNVEV (reference sequence). J lost 6 bases, V lost 3 bases, and 11 bases had no gene match. This CDR3 contains 17 residues. The CDR3 is CASSFPGPGTGPGELFF. The CDR3 DNA reads as TGTGCCAGCAGTTTCCCCGGTCCCGGGACAGGGCCCGGGGAGCTGTTTTTT.

In the case of this clone: This likely came from a read error, as a far larger clone is one base away. This CDR3 is also generated by other DNA sequences in the sample. The rearrangement uses TRBV9 and TRBJ1-1, with unresolved D. The CDR3 spans 15 residues. The V end lost 0 bases, the J end lost 3 bases, and 12 bases lay between the germline ends. The germline gives CDR1 SGDLS, CDR2 YYNGEE. The chain's CDR3 is CASSVGGPQYTEAFF. DNA for the CDR3: TGTGCCAGCAGCGTAGGAGGGCCCCAATACACTGAAGCTTTCTTT.

The chain has TRBV28 and TRBJ2-3, with D possibly TRBD2 on 5 matching bases. V dropped 6 bases and J dropped 1 base, with 20 bases sitting between them. The CDR3 consists of 17 residues. The V gene's germline CDR1 is MDHEN and CDR2 SYDVKM. The CDR3 reads CASSSSRRGSGTDTQYF. In DNA form, the CDR3 reads TGTGCCAGCAGCTCATCCCGCAGAGGGTCGGGCACAGATACGCAGTATTTT.